This TCR beta chain stems from a study of blood T cell repertoires in COVID-19. At the level of the study: PBMCs, B-cell-depleted T cells, or T cells provided the cDNA or gDNA that made up the material.

Clones were sequenced by immunoSEQ multiplex PCR, and TCRdb holds only the in-frame ones, with some missing. The sample shows 95,000 to 120,000 clones, over 75% of them seen only once. This clone turned up a few times. Trimming shortened V by 5 bases and J by 8 bases, and 15 bases separated the two germline ends. CDR1 SGHDN and CDR2 FVKESK come from the germline V gene. This CDR3 is 13 amino acids long. The receptor was isolated from a man aged 45-60 years with acute or convalescent COVID-19. The material sequenced was peripheral blood. The V and J genes are TRBV14 and TRBJ1-1; D may be TRBD1 (6 bases). CDR3 sequence: CASSSFGGPEAFF. In nucleotides, the CDR3 is TGTGCCAGCAGCTCTTTTGGGGGCCCCGAAGCTTTCTTT. Based on the CDR3 plus reference TRBV14 and TRBJ1-1, the full variable domain is EAGVTQFPSHSVIEKGQTVTLRCDPISGHDNLYWYRRVMGKEIKFLLHFVKESKQDESGMPNNRFLAERTGGTYSTLKVQPAELEDSGVYFCASSSFGGPEAFFGQGTRLTVV.